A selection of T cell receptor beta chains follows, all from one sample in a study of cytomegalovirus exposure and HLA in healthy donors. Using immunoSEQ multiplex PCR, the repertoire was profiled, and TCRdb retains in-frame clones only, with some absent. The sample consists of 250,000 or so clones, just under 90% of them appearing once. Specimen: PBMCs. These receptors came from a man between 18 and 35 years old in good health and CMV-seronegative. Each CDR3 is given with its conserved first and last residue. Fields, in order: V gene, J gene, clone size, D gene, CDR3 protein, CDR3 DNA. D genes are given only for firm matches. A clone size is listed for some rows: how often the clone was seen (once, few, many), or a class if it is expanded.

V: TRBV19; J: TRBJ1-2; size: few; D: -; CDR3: CASSTMEGNYGYTF; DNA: TGTGCCAGTAGTACCATGGAGGGCAACTATGGCTACACCTTC
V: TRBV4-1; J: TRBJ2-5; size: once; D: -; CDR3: CASSQVRETQYF; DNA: TGCGCCAGCAGCCAAGTACGGGAGACCCAGTACTTC
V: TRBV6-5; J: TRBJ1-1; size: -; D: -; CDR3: CASSYAGSFYKDAFF; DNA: TGTGCCAGCAGTTACGCCGGGTCGTTTTACAAAGACGCTTTCTTT
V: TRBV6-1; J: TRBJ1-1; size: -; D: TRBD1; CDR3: CASSEGYRGRFTEAFF; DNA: TGTGCCAGCAGTGAAGGTTACAGGGGGCGGTTCACTGAAGCTTTCTTT
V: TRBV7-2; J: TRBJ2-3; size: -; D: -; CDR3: CASSSRGATPDTQYF; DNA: TGTGCCAGCAGCTCTCGGGGGGCTACTCCAGATACGCAGTATTTT
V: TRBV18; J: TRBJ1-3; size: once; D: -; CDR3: CASSPAEAFSGNTIYF; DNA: TGTGCCAGCTCACCGGCGGAGGCTTTCTCTGGAAACACCATATATTTT
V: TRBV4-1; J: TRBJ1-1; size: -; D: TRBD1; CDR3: CASSQRGTGNTEAFF; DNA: TGCGCCAGCAGCCAGAGGGGGACAGGGAACACTGAAGCTTTCTTT
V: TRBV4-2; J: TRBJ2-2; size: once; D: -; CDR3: CASSQNPGSENTGELFF; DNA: TGTGCCAGCAGCCAAAATCCCGGGAGTGAGAACACCGGGGAGCTGTTTTTT
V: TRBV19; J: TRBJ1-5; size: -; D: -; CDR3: CASNGPSGGRRQPQHF; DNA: TGTGCCAGTAATGGGCCTTCCGGGGGGAGGAGGCAGCCCCAGCATTTT
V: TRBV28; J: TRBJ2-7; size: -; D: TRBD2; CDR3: CASSFYLSGLAYEQYF; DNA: TGTGCCAGCAGTTTCTACCTTAGCGGGTTAGCCTACGAGCAGTACTTC
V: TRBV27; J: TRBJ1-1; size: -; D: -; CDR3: CASRISQNTEAFF; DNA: TGTGCCAGCAGGATTAGTCAGAACACTGAAGCTTTCTTT
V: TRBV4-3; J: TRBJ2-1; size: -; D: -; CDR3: CASSQYTPDSVYNEQFF; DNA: TGCGCCAGCAGCCAATACACTCCGGACAGCGTCTACAATGAGCAGTTCTTC
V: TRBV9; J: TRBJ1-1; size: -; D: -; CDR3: CASSVGGRTNTEAFF; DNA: TGTGCCAGCAGCGTAGGGGGCAGGACGAACACTGAAGCTTTCTTT
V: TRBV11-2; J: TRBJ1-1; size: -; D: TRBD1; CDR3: CASLRDRATEAFF; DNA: TGTGCCAGCCTCCGGGACAGGGCGACTGAAGCTTTCTTT
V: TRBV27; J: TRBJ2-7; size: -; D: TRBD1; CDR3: CASSRRDRLFEQYF; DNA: TGTGCCAGCAGCCGGAGGGACAGGTTATTTGAGCAGTACTTC
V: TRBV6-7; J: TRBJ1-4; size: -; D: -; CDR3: CASSTPTPRGRYENEKLFF; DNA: TGTGCCAGCAGCACCCCCACCCCTCGCGGAAGATACGAAAATGAAAAACTGTTTTTT
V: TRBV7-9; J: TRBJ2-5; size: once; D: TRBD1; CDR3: CASILGTGYKETQYF; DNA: TGTGCCAGTATCCTCGGGACAGGGTATAAGGAGACCCAGTACTTC
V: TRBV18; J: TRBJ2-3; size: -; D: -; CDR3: CASSPLTSTDTQYF; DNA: TGTGCCAGCTCACCGTTAACTAGCACAGATACGCAGTATTTT